These 32 T cell receptor beta chains came from one sample sequenced in a study of CD8 T cells in Susac syndrome (dated by TCRdb to 2018 to 2020). The method was the immunoSEQ multiplex PCR assay. RNA was extracted using the RNeasy kit, and roughly 0.5 to 1 microgram was reverse transcribed with random hexamers. The public reads were quality trimmed at Q25 with fastp and then assembled into clones with MiXCR by TCRdb, keeping productive beta chains. Each CDR3 protein appears once, grouped with its most common genes and DNA. Here the sample has some 200,000 distinct CDR3 sequences; approximately 95% occur a single time. The ten largest make up around 0.15% of the sample. Sequenced: CD8+ T cells from PBMCs. These receptors came from a human donor with Susac syndrome.

This sequence joins TRBV20-1 and TRBJ2-5; D unresolved. V was pared by 1 base and J by 3 bases, with 15 bases between. Germline V gene lookup returns CDR1 DFQATT and CDR2 SNEGSKA (reference sequence). The CDR3 is 15 residues long. The CDR3 is CSARGLAVGKETQYF. CDR3 nucleotide sequence: TGCAGTGCTAGAGGTTTGGCAGTGGGGAAAGAGACCCAGTACTTC.

V is TRBV7-6 and J is TRBJ2-5, with D possibly TRBD2 on 5 matching bases. Trimming cost V 8 bases and J 5 bases, with 18 bases left between them. The CDR3 loop spans 14 amino acids. Germline lookup yields CDR1 SGHVS and CDR2 FNYEAQ. CDR3 loop: CASCPTRGWETQYF. As DNA, the CDR3 is TGTGCCAGCTGCCCCACACGGGGATGGGAGACCCAGTACTTC.

This clonotype was observed once. V and J are TRBV12-3 or TRBV12-4 and TRBJ1-5; D gene uncertain. V lost 3 bases and J 3 bases, leaving 9 bases between the germline ends. The CDR3 covers 14 residues. The CDR3 reads CASSFGGYNQPQHF. CDR3 in DNA: TGTGCCAGCAGTTTCGGAGGCTACAATCAGCCCCAGCATTTT.

This clonotype was counted between two and nine times. In nucleotides, the CDR3 is TGCAGTGCTAGAGGGGGCAGCTACGAGCAGTACTTC. Protein sequence: CSARGGSYEQYF. The chain employs TRBV20-1 and TRBJ2-7; weak D call: TRBD1 (5 bases). V gave up 1 base and J gave up 3 bases, with 7 bases separating them. The CDR3 is 12 amino acids. The germline V gene encodes CDR1 DFQATT and CDR2 SNEGSKA (reference sequence).

The chain employs TRBV4-1 and TRBJ2-7; D remains ambiguous. This CDR3 region has 11 residues. Germline V CDR1 and CDR2: MGHRA, YSYEKL. V lost 4 bases, J lost 6 bases, and 7 bases lay in between. The CDR3 coding sequence is TGCGCCAGCAGCCTAGATTCCGAGCAGTACTTC. Its translation: CASSLDSEQYF.

The chain has TRBV27 and TRBJ2-7; 7 nucleotides match TRBD1. V lost 5 bases and J lost 2; bases outside the gene matches: 9. Germline V lookup: CDR1 MNHEY, CDR2 SMNVEV (reference sequence). The CDR3 has 15 amino acids. CDR3 amino acids: CASSEEGTATYEQYF. The CDR3 region has the DNA TGTGCCAGCAGTGAAGAAGGGACAGCCACCTACGAGCAGTACTTC.

The CDR3 loop is CASSSRVSSYEQYF. CDR3 DNA: TGTGCCAGCAGCTCCAGGGTTAGCTCCTACGAGCAGTACTTC. The chain joins TRBV13 to TRBJ2-7; the D gene is possibly TRBD1 (5 bases). V was pared by 4 bases and J by 0 bases, with 10 bases between. The CDR3 is 14 residues long. Germline CDR1 reads PRHDT; CDR2 reads FYEKMQ (reference sequence).

The chain joins TRBV20-1 to TRBJ1-4; TRBD1 matches at 9 bases. The CDR3 length is 13 residues. V dropped 5 bases and J dropped 6; count of bases not matched to a gene: 4. Germline V gene lookup returns CDR1 DFQATT and CDR2 SNEGSKA (reference sequence). The chain's CDR3 is CSAAGTGHEKLFF. The CDR3 region has the DNA TGCAGTGCTGCCGGGACAGGGCATGAAAAACTGTTTTTT.

This clonotype was detected once. The V call is TRBV20-1, the J call TRBJ1-3; D call uncertain. The CDR3 extends over 17 amino acids. V was pared by 2 bases and J by 0 bases, with 17 bases between. Germline CDR1 reads DFQATT; CDR2 reads SNEGSKA (reference sequence). DNA for the CDR3: TGCAGTGCTAGAACCACCCTGCACCAGAGCTCTGGAAACACCATATATTTT. Translation gives CSARTTLHQSSGNTIYF.

V usage is TRBV5-6 and J usage is TRBJ2-5, with TRBD2 identical over 11 bases. This CDR3 contains 15 residues. The V gene end was trimmed by 4 bases and the J gene end by 5 bases; junction bases not matched to a gene: 7. From germline, CDR1 is SGHDT and CDR2 YYEEEE. CDR3 in DNA: TGTGCCAGCAGCCCGAGCCTAGCGGGGGGCGAGACCCAGTACTTC. Encoded protein: CASSPSLAGGETQYF. Based on the CDR3 plus reference TRBV5-6 and TRBJ2-5, the full variable domain is DAGVTQSPTHLIKTRGQQVTLRCSPKSGHDTVSWYQQALGQGPQFIFQYYEEEERQRGNFPDRFSGHQFPNYSSELNVNALLLGDSALYLCASSPSLAGGETQYFGPGTRLLVL.

The chain combines TRBV12-3 or TRBV12-4 with TRBJ1-4, with D hard to call. V lost 6 bases and J 6 bases, leaving 8 bases between the germline ends. The CDR3 sequence is 12 residues long. CDR3 sequence reads: CASRVRDEKLFF. The CDR3 region has the DNA TGTGCCAGCAGGGTCCGGGATGAAAAACTGTTTTTT.

The gene calls are TRBV27 and TRBJ2-1; tentative D call: TRBD2 (6 bases). CDR3 length equals 16 residues. With 6 bases removed from V and 5 bases from J, the gap between germline ends came to 20 bases. Germline V gene lookup returns CDR1 MNHEY and CDR2 SMNVEV (reference sequence). The CDR3 spells CASRGLGTPENNEQFF. As DNA, the CDR3 is TGTGCCAGCAGAGGACTCGGGACTCCCGAGAACAATGAGCAGTTCTTC.

The chain recombines TRBV19 with TRBJ2-1; 10 nucleotides align to TRBD1. The CDR3 spans 13 residues. The ends lost 3 bases at V and 14 bases at J; junction bases unmatched: 7. Germline values: CDR1 LNHDA, CDR2 SQIVND (reference sequence). The CDR3 bases are TGTGCCAGTAGTATCGGCCTAGGACAGGGGGAGTTCTTC. Its translation: CASSIGLGQGEFF.

The chain recombines TRBV18 with TRBJ2-1, with a weak D call TRBD2 (6 bases). There are 18 residues in the CDR3. V gave up 3 bases and J gave up 4 bases, with 22 bases separating them. Per the germline V gene, CDR1 is KGHSH and CDR2 is LQKENI. The CDR3 loop is CASSPTSRSADFYNEQFF. Here the CDR3 DNA reads TGTGCCAGCTCACCTACTAGCCGTTCAGCTGACTTTTACAATGAGCAGTTCTTC.

The genes are TRBV6-1 and TRBJ1-1; no clear D gene. CDR1 MNHNS and CDR2 SASEGT come from the germline V gene. V dropped 3 bases and J dropped 1 base, with 12 bases sitting between them. The CDR3 loop spans 15 amino acids. The CDR3 reads CASSDDTGGNTEAFF. As DNA, the CDR3 is TGTGCCAGCAGTGATGACACCGGTGGGAACACTGAAGCTTTCTTT.

CDR3 loop: CAWSDQANTEAFF. The CDR3 region has the DNA TGTGCCTGGAGTGACCAGGCGAACACTGAAGCTTTCTTT. The chain links TRBV30 to TRBJ1-1; D call uncertain. There are 13 residues in the CDR3. The germline V gene has CDR1 GTSNPN and CDR2 SVGIG (reference sequence). Trimming took off 1 base at V and 1 base at J, with 7 bases between the two ends.

This chain connects TRBV4-1 to TRBJ1-2; D is unresolved. This CDR3 contains 14 residues. Germline CDR1 reads MGHRA; CDR2 reads YSYEKL. Trimming stripped 0 bases from V and 3 bases from J, with 8 bases between. In DNA form, the CDR3 reads TGCGCCAGCAGCCAAGAACAAGGATACTATGGCTACACCTTC. Translation gives CASSQEQGYYGYTF.

The chain links TRBV29-1 to TRBJ1-2; D gene ambiguous. Germline CDR1 reads SQVTM; CDR2 reads ANQGSEA. The CDR3 has 11 residues. Trimming left V 3 bases short and J 5 bases short, with 7 bases between. CDR3 loop: CSVEDGYGYTF. The CDR3 DNA sequence: TGCAGCGTTGAGGACGGATATGGCTACACCTTC.

J is TRBJ2-4 and V is TRBV30, with D unresolved. Germline lookup yields CDR1 GTSNPN and CDR2 SVGIG (reference sequence). Trimming took 4 bases from V and 2 from J, leaving 18 bases between them. CDR3 length: 16 residues. CDR3 region: CAWNPDRVGTKNIQYF. The CDR3 nucleotides read TGTGCCTGGAACCCTGATAGGGTTGGGACCAAAAACATTCAGTACTTC.

The CDR3 coding sequence is TGCAGCGGAAAGGAGATGAACACTGAAGCTTTCTTT. Encoded protein: CSGKEMNTEAFF. V is TRBV29-1 and J is TRBJ1-1; D not certain. The CDR3 is 12 residues long. The V gene's germline CDR1 is SQVTM and CDR2 ANQGSEA. Trimming shortened V by 7 bases and J by 0 bases, and 9 bases separated the two germline ends. The full variable domain, rest sourced from reference TRBV29-1 and TRBJ1-1, is SAVISQKPSRDICQRGTSLTIQCQVDSQVTMMFWYRQQPGQSLTLIATANQGSEATYESGFVIDKFPISRPNLTFSTLTVSNMSPEDSSIYLCSGKEMNTEAFFGQGTRLTVV.

The rearrangement uses TRBV12-3 or TRBV12-4 and TRBJ1-1; TRBD1 is a possible D gene (5 bases). V dropped 7 bases and J dropped 7 bases, with 10 bases sitting between them. CDR3 length equals 11 residues. CDR3 DNA sequence: TGTGCCAGCATCAAGGGGAATGAAGCTTTCTTT. It specifies CASIKGNEAFF.

The chain joins TRBV19 to TRBJ2-4, with 10 positions matching TRBD1. Per the germline V gene, CDR1 is LNHDA and CDR2 is SQIVND (reference sequence). The length of the CDR3 is 17 residues. V shed 5 bases, J shed 7 bases, and the junction held 14 bases outside the gene matches. DNA of the CDR3: TGTGCCAGTAGTGTATCGAGCCAGGACAGGGGGAGGAACATTCAGTACTTC. Its protein is CASSVSSQDRGRNIQYF.

This clonotype was seen only a few times. The chain combines TRBV11-2 with TRBJ1-1; D may be TRBD1 (5 bases). CDR1 SGHAT and CDR2 FQNNGV come from the germline V gene. The CDR3 is 13 residues long. The V gene lost 1 base and the J gene lost 6 bases, with 9 bases spanning the gap. The DNA for the CDR3 is TGTGCCAGCAGCTTAGGGGCAGGGTCTGAAGCTTTCTTT. Translation gives CASSLGAGSEAFF.

This sequence joins TRBV9 and TRBJ2-7; tentatively, D is TRBD1 (5 bases). Per germline, CDR1 SGDLS and CDR2 YYNGEE. Trimming stripped 4 bases from V and 0 bases from J, with 11 bases between. This CDR3 is 14 amino acids long. The DNA for the CDR3 is TGTGCCAGCAGCATTTCGACAGCCTCCTACGAGCAGTACTTC. This encodes CASSISTASYEQYF.

V usage is TRBV4-1 and J usage is TRBJ2-3; 12 bases are shared with TRBD2. The CDR3 sequence is 17 residues long. Germline loops: CDR1 MGHRA, CDR2 YSYEKL. Trimming took 4 bases from V and 4 from J; bases not matched to a gene: 9. The CDR3 here is CASSPTLLAGGADTQYF. CDR3 coding DNA: TGCGCCAGCAGCCCTACATTACTAGCGGGGGGCGCAGATACGCAGTATTTT.

The gene calls are TRBV28 and TRBJ1-5, with 7 bases identical to TRBD1. This CDR3 is 15 amino acids long. Germline CDR1 reads MDHEN; CDR2 reads SYDVKM. The V and J ends lost 8 bases and 2 bases, in that order; junction bases with no gene match: 9. CDR3 DNA: TGTGCCAGCGACAGGGAGGGGATCGGCAATCAGCCCCAGCATTTT. Residues: CASDREGIGNQPQHF.

This chain links TRBV13 with TRBJ2-7, with 10 bases aligning to TRBD1. Looked up from germline, CDR1 is PRHDT and CDR2 is FYEKMQ (reference sequence). V lost 0 bases, J lost 4 bases, and 15 bases stayed unmatched. The CDR3 sequence is 19 residues long. For the CDR3, the DNA is TGTGCCAGCAGCTTAGGCCCCTGGCAGCCGGGACAGGGGAAATACGAGCAGTACTTC. Amino acid sequence: CASSLGPWQPGQGKYEQYF.

The chain has TRBV13 and TRBJ1-5; D is uncertain. The CDR3 runs 15 residues. Germline-derived CDR1 and CDR2 are PRHDT and FYEKMQ (reference sequence). Trimming left V 4 bases short and J 1 base short, with 11 bases between. The CDR3 sequence: CASSSGWQSNQPQHF. For the CDR3, the DNA is TGTGCCAGCAGCTCCGGCTGGCAGAGCAATCAGCCCCAGCATTTT.

The rearrangement links TRBV20-1 to TRBJ2-7; D is unresolved. This CDR3 is 13 amino acids long. Between the trimmed V and J ends, which lost 3 bases and 4 bases, there was a span of 13 bases. Germline CDR1 and CDR2: DFQATT and SNEGSKA (reference sequence). As DNA, the CDR3 is TGCAGTGCTAGGGTTGCCTGGGAATACGAGCAGTACTTC. Its translation is CSARVAWEYEQYF.

The chain joins TRBV25-1 to TRBJ2-1; D perhaps matches TRBD1 (6 bases). CDR1 is MGHDK, CDR2 SYGVNS, per germline. The CDR3 covers 11 residues. V lost 7 bases and J lost 9, with 10 bases in between. DNA of the CDR3: TGTGCCAGCATTGGGGGCGTTGAGCAGTTCTTC. It is translated as CASIGGVEQFF.

The V gene is TRBV20-1, the J gene TRBJ2-7, with 9 positions matching TRBD1. The CDR3 runs 14 residues. After removal of 5 bases from V and 6 bases from J, the junction contained 11 bases not matched to a gene. The germline V gene encodes CDR1 DFQATT and CDR2 SNEGSKA (reference sequence). The CDR3 region is CSAGPPGQGGEQYF. As DNA, the CDR3 is TGCAGTGCTGGACCCCCGGGACAGGGAGGCGAGCAGTACTTC.

The chain joins TRBV2 to TRBJ1-5; 7 bases fit TRBD1. The CDR3 has 14 amino acids. Germline V lookup: CDR1 SNHLY, CDR2 FYNNEI. Losses at the gene ends were 4 bases for V and 5 bases for J; bases not matched to a gene: 5. CDR3 protein: CASSVKGGDQPQHF. CDR3 in DNA: TGTGCCAGCAGTGTTAAAGGGGGCGATCAGCCCCAGCATTTT.